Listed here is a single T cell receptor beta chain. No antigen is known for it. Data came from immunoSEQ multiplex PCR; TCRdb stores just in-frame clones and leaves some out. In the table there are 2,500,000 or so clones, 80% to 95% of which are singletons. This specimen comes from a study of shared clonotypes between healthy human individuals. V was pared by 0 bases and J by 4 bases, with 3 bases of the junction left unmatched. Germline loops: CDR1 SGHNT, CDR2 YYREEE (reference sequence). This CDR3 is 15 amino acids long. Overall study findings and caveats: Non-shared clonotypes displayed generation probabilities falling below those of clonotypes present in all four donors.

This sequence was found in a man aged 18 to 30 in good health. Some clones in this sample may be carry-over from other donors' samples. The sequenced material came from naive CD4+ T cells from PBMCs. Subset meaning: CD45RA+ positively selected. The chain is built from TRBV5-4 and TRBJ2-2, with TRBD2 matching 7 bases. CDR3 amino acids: CASSLGTRFTGELFF. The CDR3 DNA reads TGTGCCAGCAGCTTGGGGACTAGGTTCACCGGGGAGCTGTTTTTT.